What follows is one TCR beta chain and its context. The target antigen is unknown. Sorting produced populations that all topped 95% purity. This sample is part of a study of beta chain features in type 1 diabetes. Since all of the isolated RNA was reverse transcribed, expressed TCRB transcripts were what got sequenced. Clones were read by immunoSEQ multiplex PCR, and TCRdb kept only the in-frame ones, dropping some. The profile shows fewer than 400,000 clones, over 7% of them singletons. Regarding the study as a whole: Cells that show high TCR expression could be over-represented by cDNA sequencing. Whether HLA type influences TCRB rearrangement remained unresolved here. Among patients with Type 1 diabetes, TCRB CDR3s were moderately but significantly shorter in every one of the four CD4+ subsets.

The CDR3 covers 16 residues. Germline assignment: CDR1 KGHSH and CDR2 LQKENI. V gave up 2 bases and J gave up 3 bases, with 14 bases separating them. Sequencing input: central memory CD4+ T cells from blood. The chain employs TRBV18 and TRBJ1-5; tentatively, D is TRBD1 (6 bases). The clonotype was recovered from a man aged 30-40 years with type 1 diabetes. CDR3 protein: CASSPGNRANNQPQHF. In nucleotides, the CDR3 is TGTGCCAGCTCACCAGGCAACAGGGCGAACAATCAGCCCCAGCATTTT. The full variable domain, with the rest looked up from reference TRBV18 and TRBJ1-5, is NAGVMQNPRHLVRRRGQEARLRCSPMKGHSHVYWYRQLPEEGLKFMVYLQKENIIDESGMPKERFSAEFPKEGPSILRIQQVVRGDSAAYFCASSPGNRANNQPQHFGDGTRLSIL.